These T cell receptor beta chains were read from a single sample in a study of shared clonotypes between healthy human individuals. The protocol was immunoSEQ multiplex PCR, while the TCRdb copy is restricted to in-frame clones and leaves out a portion. The sample shows roughly 300,000 clones, about 73% of them seen only once. Specimen: memory CD4+ T cells sorted from blood. These receptor sequences come from a man aged 25-45 years in good health. Each CDR3 is given with its conserved first and last residue. The order of the fields is D gene, clone size, V gene, J gene, CDR3 protein, CDR3 DNA. The D gene is left open where the match is weak. Clone size is stated in some rows and not others, as once, few, many or a class when expanded.

>TRBD1|.|TRBV7-2|TRBJ1-3
CASSSNTGGSGNTIYF
TGTGCCAGCAGCTCCAACACAGGGGGCTCTGGAAACACCATATATTTT
>.|.|TRBV10-3|TRBJ2-3
CAISDSAGSTDTQYF
TGTGCCATCAGTGACTCTGCTGGGAGCACAGATACGCAGTATTTT
>TRBD1|.|TRBV5-5|TRBJ2-5
CASSLVGTAKETQYF
TGTGCCAGCAGCTTGGTCGGGACAGCCAAAGAGACCCAGTACTTC
>TRBD1|.|TRBV5-1|TRBJ2-2
CASSLPRQGAVTGELFF
TGCGCCAGCAGCTTGCCCAGACAGGGGGCAGTCACCGGGGAGCTGTTTTTT
>.|.|TRBV6-5|TRBJ1-1
CASSYSAENTEAFF
TGTGCCAGCAGTTACTCGGCGGAGAACACTGAAGCTTTCTTT
>.|few|TRBV19|TRBJ2-5
CASQKDSAQETQYF
TGTGCCAGCCAGAAGGACAGCGCACAAGAGACCCAGTACTTC
>.|.|TRBV5-5|TRBJ2-5
CASTLLSSSETQYF
TGTGCCAGCACCCTTCTCTCTAGCTCGGAGACCCAGTACTTC
>.|once|TRBV18|TRBJ2-1
CASSLSSGYNEQFF
TGTGCCAGCTCACTGTCTTCGGGCTACAATGAGCAGTTCTTC
>.|.|TRBV28|TRBJ2-5
CASSLGQGSGETQYF
TGTGCCAGCAGTTTAGGGCAGGGAAGTGGGGAGACCCAGTACTTC
>TRBD2|.|TRBV7-2|TRBJ2-7
CASSYIGGVAYEQYF
TGTGCCAGCAGCTACATCGGGGGGGTGGCCTACGAGCAGTACTTC
>TRBD1|.|TRBV11-3|TRBJ2-3
CASSANRGRTDTQYF
TGTGCCAGCAGCGCAAACAGGGGGCGCACAGATACGCAGTATTTT
>.|few|TRBV7-6|TRBJ1-5
CASSLRADQPQHF
TGTGCCAGCAGCTTAAGGGCCGATCAGCCCCAGCATTTT
>.|.|TRBV11-3|TRBJ2-2
CASSPTTTGELFF
TGTGCCAGCAGCCCCACAACCACCGGGGAGCTGTTTTTT
>TRBD2|.|TRBV2|TRBJ2-3
CASSEDRRQRPRSGARTDTQYF
TGTGCCAGCAGTGAAGACCGCCGACAGCGCCCGAGGAGCGGGGCTCGCACAGATACGCAGTATTTT
>.|.|TRBV28|TRBJ1-2
CASSPAGTDYGYTF
TGTGCCAGCAGTCCGGCGGGGACGGATTATGGCTACACCTTC
>TRBD1|.|TRBV9|TRBJ2-3
CASSTGVAGTDTQYF
TGTGCCAGCAGCACAGGGGTTGCGGGCACAGATACGCAGTATTTT
>.|.|TRBV6-5|TRBJ1-3
CASSSVSGNTIYF
TGTGCCAGCAGTTCTGTCTCTGGAAACACCATATATTTT
>TRBD2|.|TRBV29-1|TRBJ2-5
CSVSGGSQETQYF
TGCAGCGTATCGGGGGGTAGCCAAGAGACCCAGTACTTC
>.|.|TRBV2|TRBJ2-1
CGSGRGAINEQFF
TGTGGCTCAGGCCGGGGGGCGATAAATGAGCAGTTCTTC
>.|.|TRBV9|TRBJ2-5
CASSAGGWQETQYF
TGTGCCAGCAGCGCCGGAGGGTGGCAAGAGACCCAGTACTTC
>.|many|TRBV27|TRBJ2-5
CASSLRPQETQYF
TGTGCCAGCAGTTTAAGACCCCAAGAGACCCAGTACTTC
>TRBD1|.|TRBV28|TRBJ2-7
CASSFSTGGGYEQYF
TGTGCCAGCAGTTTTTCCACAGGGGGCGGGTACGAGCAGTACTTC
>.|.|TRBV7-9|TRBJ2-5
CASSLGQRVAGETQYF
TGTGCCAGCAGCTTAGGCCAGCGGGTGGCAGGAGAGACCCAGTACTTC
>.|.|TRBV6-6|TRBJ2-1
CASRPPTDGHEQFF
TGTGCCAGCAGACCCCCGACTGATGGACATGAGCAGTTCTTC
>.|.|TRBV7-2|TRBJ1-1
CASSLGQIMNTEAFF
TGTGCCAGCAGCTTAGGGCAGATCATGAACACTGAAGCTTTCTTT
>TRBD1|.|TRBV4-1|TRBJ2-1
CASSQPTRDRVNEQFF
TGCGCCAGCAGCCAACCCACCCGGGACAGGGTTAATGAGCAGTTCTTC
>TRBD1|few|TRBV19|TRBJ1-4
CASSGTGTGKEGGHGKLFF
TGTGCCAGTAGTGGGACCGGGACAGGGAAAGAAGGTGGTCATGGAAAACTGTTTTTT